This T cell receptor beta chain was recorded in a study of molecular identifiers for immune sequencing clone quantification (dated by TCRdb to between 2017 and 2018). Some background on the complete study: For a replicate experiment, RNA from around 20,000 or 99,000 naive CD8 T cells was divided into five aliquots, of which four were sequenced. This methods study benchmarked molecular-identifier clustering-based TCR repertoire sequencing (MIDCIRS) and TCR RNA copy counting, using CD8 T cells to do so.

Notes on this clonotype: There is no known antigen for this receptor. No much larger clone is present one base from it, and per-base qualities are unavailable.

Broad study findings and their caveats: Even against a background of 800,000 to 1,000,000 naive CD8 T cells, spiked-in Jurkat TCR RNA amounting to a single cell's worth was reported to be detectable. Modeling estimated 3 to 3.5 recovered TCR RNA copies per cell, compared with about 10 by digital PCR, which implies roughly 30% capture efficiency. Highly expanded clone sizes could be underestimated if identical TCR molecules share a barcode. Spiked-in Jurkat TCR RNA (roughly 10 copies' worth), which is not part of the donor repertoire, was contained in the naive libraries. Clones above 20 RNA copies held over 98% of molecules in CMV-specific effector cells but under 1% in naive cells. When barcode sub-clustering was left out, chimeric consensus sequences inflated TCR diversity, with chimeras reaching as high as 47%.

The CDR1 and CDR2 encoded by the germline V gene (reference sequence) are GTSNPN and SVGIG. V loses 0 bases of germline sequence and J loses 6 bases, and the interval between the two ends is 12 bases. The CDR3 holds 14 amino acids from the cysteine to the phenylalanine. The DNA shown is the 42-base CDR3, in frame from base 1. Libraries of naive CD8 T cells were built from anywhere between about 20,000 and 1,000,000 sorted cells, with 10%, 30% or 50% of the purified RNA used. On a BD FACSAria II, naive CD8 T cells were FACS-sorted as CD8+CD4-CCR7+CD45RA+ and collected into RLT Plus buffer. To test detection sensitivity, Jurkat RNA equivalent to approximately nine TCR copies was spiked into samples of about 19,000-1,000,000 naive CD8 T cells. CD8 T cells were enriched using RosetteSep CD8+ T Cell Enrichment Cocktail and Ficoll-Paque, and the enriched cells then underwent ACK red cell lysis. Library creation used PCR. Sequencing relied on a NextSeq 500. Preparation of bulk TCR libraries followed a previously described approach, with the TCR primers listed in Table S5. The Qiagen AllPrep DNA/RNA kit was used to purify total RNA. Reads from multiple sequencing runs of the same library were pooled before analysis. On the authors' methods: Reads were retained only if an exact TCR constant sequence was present, and the retained reads were trimmed to 150 nt and grouped according to their 12-nt molecular barcodes. Reads in each barcode group were sub-clustered using a 15% Levenshtein threshold, and a quality-weighted consensus sequence was built for each RNA molecule. Non-functional sequences were excluded, and lower-count sequences lying one edit away from another sequence were also excluded. Based on a fit of two negative binomial distributions, barcode sub-clusters having less than 20% of the maximum read count were discarded. In-frame beta chains were kept once TCRdb had trimmed the public reads at Q25 with fastp and called clones with MiXCR. All rows with the same CDR3 protein become a single entry with the most common DNA and genes. These V and J calls derive from TCRdb rather than the authors' analysis. For this sample there are approximately 500,000 distinct CDR3 sequences; about 25% appear just once. Roughly 0.79% of the sample comes from the top ten.

Rearrangement joined TRBV30 to TRBJ2-1, and possibly TRBD2, on 5 matching bases. The sequenced sample consisted of naive CD8+ T cells from blood, with Jurkat cell RNA spiked in. This specimen's cell subset or site label, interpreted: FACS-sorted CD8+CD4-CCR7+CD45RA+ naive T cells. The TCR sequence derives from a human donor in good health. Some libraries in this study had Jurkat cell RNA spiked in. The base sequence is TGTGCCTGGAGTGTACTAGGAGCATCCAATGAGCAGTTCTTC. Its translation reads: CAWSVLGASNEQFF.